The T cell receptor (beta chain) described here comes from a study of T cells in Graves' hyperthyroidism and ophthalmopathy. Researchers defined stable Graves' hyperthyroidism as no ophthalmopathy progression within 18 months. 10 ml of fresh peripheral blood supplied the PBMCs. What was amplified from RNA transcripts were TCR beta CDR3 regions. During a first-round RT-PCR of the TCR CDR3, the HTBI primer set was used. TCRdb independently ran MiXCR on the multiplex PCR reads; one entry per CDR3 protein. The sample yields 650,000 to 750,000 distinct CDR3 sequences, 13% to 15% seen once. Germline V lookup: CDR1 SGHAT, CDR2 FQNNGV. V gave up 1 base and J gave up 2 bases; unmatched junction bases: 5. The CDR3 is made up of 15 amino acids. In this sample, this clonotype turned up a few times. Its target is unknown. Whole-study results and caveats: Peripheral blood also featured most of the thyroid clonotypes expanded above 0.001. By a 13 V-J model, ophthalmopathy was set apart from stable hyperthyroidism.

The specimen sequenced was blood. This TCR derives from a woman aged 18-29 years with Graves' hyperthyroidism. V gene TRBV11-2 combines with J gene TRBJ2-7; TRBD1 aligns across 7 bases. The DNA of the CDR3 is TGTGCCAGCAGCTTAGGACAGGGACCAACCTACGAGCAGTACTTC. Protein sequence: CASSLGQGPTYEQYF.